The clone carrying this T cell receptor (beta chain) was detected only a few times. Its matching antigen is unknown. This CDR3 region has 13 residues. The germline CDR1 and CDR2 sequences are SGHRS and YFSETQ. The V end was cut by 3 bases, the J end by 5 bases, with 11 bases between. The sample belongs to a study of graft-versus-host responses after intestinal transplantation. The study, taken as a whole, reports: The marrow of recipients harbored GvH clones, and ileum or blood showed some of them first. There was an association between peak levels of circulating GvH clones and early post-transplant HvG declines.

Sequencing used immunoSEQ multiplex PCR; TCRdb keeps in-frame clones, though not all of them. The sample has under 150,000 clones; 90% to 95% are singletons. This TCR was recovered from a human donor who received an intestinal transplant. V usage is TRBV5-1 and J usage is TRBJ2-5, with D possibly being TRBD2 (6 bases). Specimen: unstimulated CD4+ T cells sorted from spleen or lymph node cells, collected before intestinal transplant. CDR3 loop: CASSSTGVETQYF. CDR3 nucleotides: TGCGCCAGCAGCTCCACGGGGGTCGAGACCCAGTACTTC. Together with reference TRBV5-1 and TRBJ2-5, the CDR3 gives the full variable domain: KAGVTQTPRYLIKTRGQQVTLSCSPISGHRSVSWYQQTPGQGLQFLFEYFSETQRNKGNFPGRFSGRQFSNSRSEMNVSTLELGDSALYLCASSSTGVETQYFGPGTRLLVL.